This record looks at one TCR beta chain sequence and its context. This record comes from a study of blood T cell repertoires in COVID-19. V was trimmed by 1 base and J by 3 bases, leaving 10 bases between them. This CDR3 comprises 15 residues. CDR1 and CDR2 (germline): MNHEY, SVGAGI. Clones were read by immunoSEQ multiplex PCR, and TCRdb kept only the in-frame ones, dropping some. Of around 140,000 clones in the sample, roughly 79% were seen once. V gene TRBV6-5 combines with J gene TRBJ2-1; D perhaps matches TRBD2 (6 bases). The receptor comes from a woman aged 60-75 years with active or convalescent COVID-19. Sequencing input: peripheral blood. CDR3: CASSYLAGFYNEQFF. The DNA for the CDR3 is TGTGCCAGCAGTTACTTGGCGGGGTTCTACAATGAGCAGTTCTTC.